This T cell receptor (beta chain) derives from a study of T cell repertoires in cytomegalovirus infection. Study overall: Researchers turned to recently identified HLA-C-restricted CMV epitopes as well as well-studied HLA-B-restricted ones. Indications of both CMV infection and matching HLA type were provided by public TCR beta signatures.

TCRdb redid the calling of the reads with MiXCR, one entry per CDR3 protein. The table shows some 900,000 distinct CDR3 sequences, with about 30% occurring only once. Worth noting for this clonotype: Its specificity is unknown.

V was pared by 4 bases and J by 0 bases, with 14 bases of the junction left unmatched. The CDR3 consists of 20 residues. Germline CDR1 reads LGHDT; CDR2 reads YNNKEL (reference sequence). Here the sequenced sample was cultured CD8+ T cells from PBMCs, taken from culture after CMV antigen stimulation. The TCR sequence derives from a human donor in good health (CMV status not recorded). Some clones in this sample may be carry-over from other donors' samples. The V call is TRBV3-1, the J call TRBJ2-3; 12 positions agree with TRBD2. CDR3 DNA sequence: TGTGCCAGCAGCCCCGGGTGGGCTAGCGGGGGGGGACTGAGCACAGATACGCAGTATTTT. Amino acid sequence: CASSPGWASGGGLSTDTQYF.